The clone carrying this T cell receptor beta chain was counted a few times. PCR was performed a second time for roughly 6 to 12 cycles using a sample-barcoded 5' primer and a J-beta primer mix. Any given sample supplied a minimum of 2.5 million CDR3-containing paired-end reads. One entry per CDR3 protein, called by TCRdb with MiXCR from the 5' RACE reads. This sample yields roughly 860,000 distinct CDR3 sequences, of which around 68% are seen a single time; 25% to 35% belongs to the top ten. This sample was included in a study of blood T cells in healthy people across ages. V was cut by 1 base and J by 1 base, with 13 bases left in between. The CDR3 has 16 amino acids. Per germline, CDR1 SGHRS and CDR2 YFSETQ. The study recruited healthy Caucasian donors from Russia who were aged about 6 to 90. Total RNA amounts of at least 6 micrograms were extracted per sample.

Sequenced material: blood. The gene calls are TRBV5-1 and TRBJ2-3, with a possible D match to TRBD2 (7 bases). The origin of this receptor is a man younger than 45 in good health. The CDR3 spells CASSLRGGHGTDTQYF. The DNA for the CDR3 is TGCGCCAGCAGCTTGAGGGGGGGACACGGCACAGATACGCAGTATTTT.